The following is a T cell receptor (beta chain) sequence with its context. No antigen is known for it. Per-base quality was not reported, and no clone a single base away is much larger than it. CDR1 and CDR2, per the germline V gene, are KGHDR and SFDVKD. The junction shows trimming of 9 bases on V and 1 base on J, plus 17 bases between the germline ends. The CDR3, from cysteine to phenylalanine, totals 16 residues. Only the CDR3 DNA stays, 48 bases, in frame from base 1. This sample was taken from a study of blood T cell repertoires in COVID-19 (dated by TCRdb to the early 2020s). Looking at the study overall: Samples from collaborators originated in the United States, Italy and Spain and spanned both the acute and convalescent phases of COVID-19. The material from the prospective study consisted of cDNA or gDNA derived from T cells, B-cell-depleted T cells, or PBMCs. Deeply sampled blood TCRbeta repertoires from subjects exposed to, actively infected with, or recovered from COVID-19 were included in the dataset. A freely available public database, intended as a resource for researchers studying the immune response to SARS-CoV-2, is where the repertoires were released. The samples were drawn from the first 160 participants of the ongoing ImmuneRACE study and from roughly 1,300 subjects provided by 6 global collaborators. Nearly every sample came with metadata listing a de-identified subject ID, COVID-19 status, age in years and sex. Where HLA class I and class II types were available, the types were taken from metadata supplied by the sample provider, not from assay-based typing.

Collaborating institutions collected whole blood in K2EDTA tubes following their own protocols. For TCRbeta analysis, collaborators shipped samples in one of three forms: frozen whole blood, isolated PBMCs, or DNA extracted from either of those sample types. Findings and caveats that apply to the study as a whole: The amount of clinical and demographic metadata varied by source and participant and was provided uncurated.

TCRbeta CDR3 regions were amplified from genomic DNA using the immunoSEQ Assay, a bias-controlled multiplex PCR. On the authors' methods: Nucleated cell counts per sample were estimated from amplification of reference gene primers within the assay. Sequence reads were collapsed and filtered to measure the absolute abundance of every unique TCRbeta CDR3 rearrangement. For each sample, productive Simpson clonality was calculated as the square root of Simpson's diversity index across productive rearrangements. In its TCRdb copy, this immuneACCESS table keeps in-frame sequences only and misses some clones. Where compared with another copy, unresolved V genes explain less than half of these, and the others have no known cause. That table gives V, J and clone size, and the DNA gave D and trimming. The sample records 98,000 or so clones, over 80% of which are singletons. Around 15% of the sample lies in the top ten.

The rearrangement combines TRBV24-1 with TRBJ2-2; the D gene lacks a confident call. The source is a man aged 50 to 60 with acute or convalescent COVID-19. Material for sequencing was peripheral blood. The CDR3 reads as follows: CATAEYTPGNTGELFF. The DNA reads TGTGCCACCGCTGAGTACACGCCGGGGAACACCGGGGAGCTGTTTTTT.